A selection of T cell receptor beta chains follows, all from one sample in a study of blood T cell repertoires in COVID-19. This table comes from immunoSEQ multiplex PCR, and its TCRdb copy is limited to in-frame clones, with some not included. The data show about 300,000 clones, approximately 89% seen once. The sequencing sample was made of peripheral blood. Receptor source: a woman aged 25 to 39 with COVID-19, enrolled during active disease. CDR3s leave out the opening cysteine and the closing phenylalanine or tryptophan.

v_call	j_call	cdr3_aa
TRBV30	TRBJ2-1	AWSVGQGADNEQF
TRBV4-3	TRBJ2-2	ASSQDRAGAGELF
TRBV5-1	TRBJ1-4	ASSLLQGNNEKLF
TRBV15	TRBJ1-2	ATSSAQGWDGYT
TRBV6-5	TRBJ1-5	ASSYKDIQHQPQH
TRBV3-1/TRBV3-2	TRBJ1-2	ASSPERGARYT
TRBV2	TRBJ1-2	ASSVLGRLSYGYT
TRBV28	TRBJ1-2	ASCTGANYGYT
TRBV6-5	TRBJ1-3	ASSYNGQGSGNTIY
TRBV9	TRBJ2-1	ASSATGGTYNEQF
TRBV18	TRBJ1-2	ASSPGGQGNYGYT
TRBV6-2/TRBV6-3	TRBJ2-3	ASSYITSGEPY
TRBV7-9	TRBJ1-2	ASSPGSLRS
TRBV19	TRBJ2-7	ASGVSGGFVEQY
TRBV4-1	TRBJ1-1	ASSPGQGAGGTEAF
TRBV29-1	TRBJ1-1	SVGGRTEAF
TRBV27	TRBJ1-1	ASSSTTGVKAF
TRBV12-5	TRBJ1-5	ASGLARRAGEGQPQH
TRBV5-5	TRBJ1-5	ASSLGRVGRQPQH
TRBV18	TRBJ1-4	ASSPDRGGGKLF
TRBV4-2	TRBJ2-7	ASSLDRSYEQY
TRBV5-1	TRBJ2-5	ASRPGVASETQY
TRBV29-1	TRBJ1-2	ATASGNYGYT
TRBV30	TRBJ1-3	AWSVGRASGNTIY
TRBV6-5	TRBJ1-1	ASSYSGGPNTEAF
TRBV11-3	TRBJ2-1	ASSDRDTSYNEQF
TRBV5-1	TRBJ1-5	ASSPNPGTGPQPQH
TRBV5-1	TRBJ2-1	ASRPPGYNEQF
TRBV2	TRBJ1-6	ASRGPPGQGIGISYNSPLH
TRBV13	TRBJ1-2	ASSSGQNYGYT
TRBV28	TRBJ1-2	ASSRDRGYGYT
TRBV19	TRBJ1-4	ASSPFGGTGDEKLF
TRBV7-9	TRBJ2-1	ASSSRTGPGHEQF
TRBV4-1	TRBJ1-4	ASSQYPGQSNEKLF
TRBV19	TRBJ2-5	ASSIRRDQETQY
TRBV6-6	TRBJ1-1	ASSYLTGGASEAF
TRBV11-2	TRBJ1-3	ASSLGTGNTIY
TRBV7-2	TRBJ2-6	ASSPSISGANVLT
TRBV10-2	TRBJ1-1	ASRGDRMNTEAF
TRBV9	TRBJ2-2	ASSVGIGVRGGAKNTGELF
TRBV30	TRBJ1-2	AGHSYRFGYT
TRBV6-5	TRBJ1-2	ASNPGLAGGYT
TRBV10-1	TRBJ2-2	ASGAGNTGELF
TRBV7-8	TRBJ1-6	ASSPSYSRNSPLH
TRBV4-1	TRBJ2-4	ASSHGPRLAGGINAKNIQY